The 18 T cell receptor beta chains below were found in one sample sequenced in a study of blood T cell repertoires in COVID-19. Here immunoSEQ multiplex PCR was the method, and the copy in TCRdb shows in-frame clones only, minus some. Of 25,000 to 35,000 clones in the sample, just under 80% were seen once. The sequenced material came from peripheral blood. These receptors all stem from an older man with acute or convalescent COVID-19.

This chain uses TRBV6-4 with TRBJ1-5; D remains unclear. Germline-derived CDR1 and CDR2 are MRHNA and SNTAGT. This CDR3 comprises 13 residues. The V end was cut by 3 bases, the J end by 11 bases, with 14 bases between. The CDR3 nucleotides are TGTGCCAGCAGTGAAACTTCAGGTTCAGCCCAGCATTTT. Its translation is CASSETSGSAQHF.

Only one count was recorded for this clone. The chain has TRBV5-4 and TRBJ1-4; 9 bases line up with TRBD1. The germline V gene has CDR1 SGHNT and CDR2 YYREEE (reference sequence). This CDR3 is built from 15 residues. With V trimmed by 4 bases and J by 8 bases, 9 bases remained unmatched. CDR3 sequence (DNA): TGTGCCAGCAGCATCCCCGGGACAGGGAGCGAAAAACTGTTTTTT. It encodes CASSIPGTGSEKLFF.

V is TRBV29-1 and J is TRBJ1-1, with D hard to call. Germline loops: CDR1 SQVTM, CDR2 ANQGSEA. The V end lost 3 bases, the J end lost 0 bases, and 11 bases lay between the germline ends. The CDR3 loop spans 14 amino acids. CDR3 bases: TGCAGCGTTGACGGGTTGAGGATGAACACTGAAGCTTTCTTT. It is translated as CSVDGLRMNTEAFF.

The genes are TRBV7-9 and TRBJ2-2; possible D gene TRBD1, 6 bases. CDR1 SEHNR and CDR2 FQNEAQ come from the germline V gene (reference sequence). Trimming removed 6 bases at V and 0 bases at J, with 14 bases between. The CDR3 totals 16 residues. This CDR3 is CASSPRGSSNTGELFF. CDR3 coding DNA: TGTGCCAGCAGTCCGAGGGGGAGTTCGAACACCGGGGAGCTGTTTTTT. Full variable domain (missing parts from reference TRBV7-9 and TRBJ2-2): DTGVSQNPRHKITKRGQNVTFRCDPISEHNRLYWYRQTLGQGPEFLTYFQNEAQLEKSRLLSDRFSAERPKGSFSTLEIQRTEQGDSAMYLCASSPRGSSNTGELFFGEGSRLTVL.

The chain carries TRBV6-1 and TRBJ2-4; D possibly corresponds to TRBD2 (6 bases). The CDR3 is 18 amino acids. The germline V and J ends were trimmed by 0 bases and 0 bases, with 15 bases remaining between them. CDR1 is MNHNS and CDR2 is SASEGT in the germline V gene. The CDR3 region has the DNA TGTGCCAGCAGTGAAGCGCCCCGGGGGTTTGGAGCCAAAAACATTCAGTACTTC. Protein sequence: CASSEAPRGFGAKNIQYF.

The V call is TRBV6-2 or TRBV6-3, the J call TRBJ2-7; 15 bases match TRBD2. V shed 5 bases and J 0 bases; nucleotides not matched to a gene: 11. This CDR3 has 19 residues. The germline V gene has CDR1 MNHEY and CDR2 SVGEGT. This CDR3 reads CASSRFRTSGGASSYEQYF. CDR3 sequence (DNA): TGTGCCAGCAGTCGTTTCCGGACTAGCGGGGGGGCTAGCTCCTACGAGCAGTACTTC.

The rearrangement joins TRBV4-3 to TRBJ1-3; a possible D gene is TRBD1 (5 bases). V was pared by 0 bases and J by 3 bases, with 12 bases between. Germline lookup yields CDR1 LGHNA and CDR2 YSLEER. The CDR3 consists of 16 residues. The CDR3 sequence: CASSQDRRGRGNTIYF. The DNA for the CDR3 is TGCGCCAGCAGCCAAGATCGGCGGGGCCGTGGAAACACCATATATTTT.

V usage is TRBV25-1 and J usage is TRBJ2-7; 9 nucleotides agree with TRBD1. The germline gives CDR1 MGHDK, CDR2 SYGVNS. The V and J ends lost 8 bases and 4 bases, in that order; junction bases with no gene match: 12. The CDR3 is made up of 15 amino acids. The CDR3 region is CASGTGTLSSYEQYF. The CDR3 DNA sequence: TGTGCCAGCGGGACAGGGACCTTGTCTAGTTACGAGCAGTACTTC.

This chain links TRBV4-1 with TRBJ1-2; 9 bases align to TRBD1. Germline-derived CDR1 and CDR2 are MGHRA and YSYEKL. V lost 4 bases to trimming and J lost 2 bases; unmatched junction nucleotides: 8. CDR3 length equals 16 residues. The CDR3 sequence is CASSRGRDRENYGYTF. In nucleotides, the CDR3 is TGCGCCAGCAGCCGAGGACGGGACAGGGAGAACTATGGCTACACCTTC.

The gene calls are TRBV10-3 and TRBJ2-3; 14 bases are a match to TRBD2. V shed 2 bases and J 11 bases; nucleotides not matched to a gene: 12. In germline, CDR1 is ENHRY, CDR2 SYGVKD. This CDR3 spans 17 amino acids. The CDR3 DNA reads as TGTGCCATCAGTGAGCCTGACCGACTAGCGGGGGGGCCCTGGCAGTATTTT. It specifies CAISEPDRLAGGPWQYF.

The chain recombines TRBV19 with TRBJ1-1, with D possibly TRBD1 on 5 matching bases. The V and J ends lost 7 bases and 4 bases respectively, with 13 bases between them. CDR1 and CDR2 from the germline V gene are LNHDA and SQIVND (reference sequence). The CDR3 consists of 13 residues. The chain's CDR3 is CASMGRRGTEAFF. The CDR3 coding sequence is TGTGCCAGTATGGGGAGGAGGGGCACTGAAGCTTTCTTT. The variable domain in full, completed from reference TRBV19 and TRBJ1-1, reads DGGITQSPKYLFRKEGQNVTLSCEQNLNHDAMYWYRQDPGQGLRLIYYSQIVNDFQKGDIAEGYSVSREKKESFPLTVTSAQKNPTAFYLCASMGRRGTEAFFGQGTRLTVV.

This clone appeared a few times. The chain is built from TRBV5-6 and TRBJ2-7; TRBD2 matches at 7 bases. The CDR3 length is 13 residues. Trimming at V came to 2 bases and at J to 7 bases, leaving 6 bases not matched to a gene. Germline CDR1 reads SGHDT; CDR2 reads YYEEEE. The CDR3 nucleotides read TGTGCCAGCAGCTTTGTAGGGAGGGGAGAGCAGTACTTC. It codes for CASSFVGRGEQYF.

The chain combines TRBV4-1 with TRBJ2-2, with a possible D match to TRBD2 (6 bases). Germline CDR1 MGHRA, CDR2 YSYEKL. This CDR3 is built from 13 residues. The CDR3: CVPQGGAGGELFF. CDR3 coding DNA: TGCGTCCCTCAGGGCGGGGCTGGCGGGGAGCTGTTTTTT.

The rearrangement joins TRBV27 to TRBJ1-2; possible D gene TRBD1, 5 bases. V was trimmed by 5 bases and J by 4 bases, leaving 14 bases between them. The CDR3 is 14 amino acids. Germline V gene lookup returns CDR1 MNHEY and CDR2 SMNVEV (reference sequence). The CDR3 nucleotides are TGTGCCAGCAGTAGCTACAGGATGTTCTATGGCTACACCTTC. It encodes CASSSYRMFYGYTF.

The V gene is TRBV5-5, the J gene TRBJ1-4; D might be TRBD1 (5 bases). Trimming cost V 3 bases and J 0 bases, with 9 bases left between them. The CDR3 runs 15 residues. CDR1 SGHKS and CDR2 YYEKEE come from the germline V gene (reference sequence). CDR3: CASSSTTATNEKLFF. In DNA, the CDR3 is TGTGCCAGCAGCTCGACGACAGCAACTAATGAAAAACTGTTTTTT.

The chain carries TRBV5-3 and TRBJ1-2, with a possible D match to TRBD1 (6 bases). TRBV5-3 counts as an open reading frame of uncertain function. Trimming pared 4 bases from V and 8 bases from J, leaving 18 bases between. This CDR3 comprises 14 residues. The CDR3 is CARSHNRVRRGYTF. Written as DNA, the CDR3 is TGTGCCAGAAGCCATAACAGGGTGCGGAGAGGCTACACCTTC.

The chain recombines TRBV25-1 with TRBJ1-4, with D hard to call. The length of the CDR3 is 12 residues. From germline, CDR1 is MGHDK and CDR2 SYGVNS. The V and J ends lost 6 bases and 8 bases respectively, with 10 bases between them. The CDR3 protein is CASSGSGEKLFF. For the CDR3, the DNA is TGTGCCAGCAGCGGATCGGGGGAAAAACTGTTTTTT.

The rearrangement links TRBV5-1 to TRBJ1-4; D is perhaps TRBD1 (5 bases). Trimming stripped 4 bases from V and 8 bases from J, with 21 bases between. From germline, CDR1 is SGHRS and CDR2 YFSETQ. The CDR3 runs to 16 residues. CDR3 amino acids: CASSPRLPRRAEKLFF. CDR3 sequence (DNA): TGCGCCAGCAGCCCCCGCTTGCCCCGCAGGGCCGAAAAACTGTTTTTT.